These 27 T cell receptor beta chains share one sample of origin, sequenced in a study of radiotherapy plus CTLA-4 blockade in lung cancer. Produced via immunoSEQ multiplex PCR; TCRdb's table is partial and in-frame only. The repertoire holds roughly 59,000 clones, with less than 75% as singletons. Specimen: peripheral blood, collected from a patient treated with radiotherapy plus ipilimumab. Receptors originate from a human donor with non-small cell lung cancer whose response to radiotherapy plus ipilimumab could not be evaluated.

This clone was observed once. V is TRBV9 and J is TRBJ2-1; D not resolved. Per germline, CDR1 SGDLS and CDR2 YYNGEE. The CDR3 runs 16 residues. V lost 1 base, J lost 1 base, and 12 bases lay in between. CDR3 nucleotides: TGTGCCAGCAGCGTAACGGGTAGTGTATCCTACAATGAGCAGTTCTTC. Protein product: CASSVTGSVSYNEQFF. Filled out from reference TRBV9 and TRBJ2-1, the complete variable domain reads DSGVTQTPKHLITATGQRVTLRCSPRSGDLSVYWYQQSLDQGLQFLIQYYNGEERAKGNILERFSAQQFPDLHSELNLSSLELGDSALYFCASSVTGSVSYNEQFFGPGTRLTVL.

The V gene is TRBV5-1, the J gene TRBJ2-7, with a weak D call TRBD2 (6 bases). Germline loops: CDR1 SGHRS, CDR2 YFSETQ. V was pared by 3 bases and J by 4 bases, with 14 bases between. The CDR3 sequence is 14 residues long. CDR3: CASSSRDSPYEQYF. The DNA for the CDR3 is TGCGCCAGCAGCTCCCGGGACTCTCCTTACGAGCAGTACTTC.

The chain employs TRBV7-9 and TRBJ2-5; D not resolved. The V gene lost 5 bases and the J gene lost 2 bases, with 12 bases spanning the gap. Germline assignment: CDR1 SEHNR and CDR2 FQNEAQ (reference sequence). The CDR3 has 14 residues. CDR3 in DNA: TGTGCCAGCAGCAAGTCGGGTTCTCAAGAGACCCAGTACTTC. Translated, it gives CASSKSGSQETQYF.

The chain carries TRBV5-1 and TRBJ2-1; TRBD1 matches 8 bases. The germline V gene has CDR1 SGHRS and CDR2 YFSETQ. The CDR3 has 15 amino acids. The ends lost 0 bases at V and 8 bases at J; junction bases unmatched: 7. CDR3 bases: TGCGCCAGCAGCTTGGAAGGACAGGGCTGGCATGAGCAGTTCTTC. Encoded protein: CASSLEGQGWHEQFF.

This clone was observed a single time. Here the CDR3 reads CASSKGQGAYEQYF. Written as DNA, the CDR3 is TGCGCCAGCAGCAAGGGACAGGGGGCCTACGAGCAGTACTTC. V and J are TRBV5-1 and TRBJ2-7; 11 bases agree with TRBD1. This CDR3 comprises 14 residues. Unmatched junction bases numbered 2, after V lost 4 bases and J lost 2 bases. Germline CDR1 SGHRS, CDR2 YFSETQ.

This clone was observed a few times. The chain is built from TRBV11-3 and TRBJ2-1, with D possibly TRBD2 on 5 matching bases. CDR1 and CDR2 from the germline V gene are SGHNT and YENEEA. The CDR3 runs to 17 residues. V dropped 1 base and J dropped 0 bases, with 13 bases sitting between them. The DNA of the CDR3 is TGTGCCAGCAGCTTAGTATGGGAGTCGGGCTCCTACAATGAGCAGTTCTTC. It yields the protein CASSLVWESGSYNEQFF.

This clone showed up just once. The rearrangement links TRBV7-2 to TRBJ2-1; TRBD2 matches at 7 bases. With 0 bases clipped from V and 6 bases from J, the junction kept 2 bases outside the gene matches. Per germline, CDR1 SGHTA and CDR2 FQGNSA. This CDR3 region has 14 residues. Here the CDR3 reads CASSLAGGPNEQFF. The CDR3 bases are TGTGCCAGCAGCTTAGCGGGAGGGCCCAATGAGCAGTTCTTC.

The CDR3 loop reads CASSLLGQGGYEQYF. DNA for the CDR3: TGTGCCAGCAGTTTATTGGGACAGGGGGGCTACGAGCAGTACTTC. V usage is TRBV28 and J usage is TRBJ2-7; 11 nucleotides align to TRBD1. V trimming: 1 base; J trimming: 3 bases; junction bases outside the gene matches: 2. The CDR3 runs to 15 residues. Germline loops: CDR1 MDHEN, CDR2 SYDVKM.

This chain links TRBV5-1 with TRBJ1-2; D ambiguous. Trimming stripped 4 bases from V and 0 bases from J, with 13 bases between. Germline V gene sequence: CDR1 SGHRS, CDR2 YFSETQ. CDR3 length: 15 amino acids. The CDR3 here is CASSLYTQSNYGYTF. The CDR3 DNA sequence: TGCGCCAGCAGCCTGTACACCCAATCTAACTATGGCTACACCTTC.

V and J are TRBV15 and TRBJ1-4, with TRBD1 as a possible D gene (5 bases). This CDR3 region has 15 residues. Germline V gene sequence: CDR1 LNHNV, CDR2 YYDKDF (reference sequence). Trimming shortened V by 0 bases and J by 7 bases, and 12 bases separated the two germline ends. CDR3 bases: TGTGCCACCAGCAGAGAGGGGCTCCGTGCTGAAAAACTGTTTTTT. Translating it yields CATSREGLRAEKLFF.

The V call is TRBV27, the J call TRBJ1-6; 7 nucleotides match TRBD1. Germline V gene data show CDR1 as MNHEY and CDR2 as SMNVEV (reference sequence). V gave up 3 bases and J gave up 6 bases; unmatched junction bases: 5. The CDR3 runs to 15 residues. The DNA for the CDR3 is TGTGCCAGCAGTTTGACAGGGCATTTTAATTCACCCCTCCACTTT. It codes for CASSLTGHFNSPLHF.

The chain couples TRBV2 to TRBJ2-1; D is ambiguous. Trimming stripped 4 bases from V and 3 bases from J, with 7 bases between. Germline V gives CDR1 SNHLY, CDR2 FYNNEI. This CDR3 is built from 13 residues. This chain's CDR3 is CASSVRLYNEQFF. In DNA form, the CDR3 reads TGTGCCAGCAGTGTGAGGCTCTACAATGAGCAGTTCTTC.

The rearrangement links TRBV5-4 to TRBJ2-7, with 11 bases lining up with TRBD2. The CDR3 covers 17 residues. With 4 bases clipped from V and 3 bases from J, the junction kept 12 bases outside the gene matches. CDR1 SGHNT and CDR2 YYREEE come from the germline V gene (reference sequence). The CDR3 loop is CASSRTQLAGELYEQYF. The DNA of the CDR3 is TGTGCCAGCAGCCGTACGCAACTAGCGGGAGAGCTCTACGAGCAGTACTTC.

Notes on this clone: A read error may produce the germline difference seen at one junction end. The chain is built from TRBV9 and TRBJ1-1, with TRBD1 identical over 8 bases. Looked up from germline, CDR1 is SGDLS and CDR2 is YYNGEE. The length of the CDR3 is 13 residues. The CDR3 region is CASSVVTGDRRVF. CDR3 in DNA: TGTGCCAGCAGCGTAGTTACGGGGGACAGGCGGGTGTTT.

This chain's CDR3 is CASSSRLDPDYNEKLFF. The CDR3 bases are TGTGCCAGCAGCTCCCGCCTTGACCCAGACTATAATGAAAAACTGTTTTTT. V and J are TRBV4-2 and TRBJ1-4; no clear D gene. The germline CDR1 and CDR2 sequences are LGHNA and YNFKEQ. Trimming left V 5 bases short and J 4 bases short, with 20 bases between. This CDR3 comprises 17 residues.

DNA of the CDR3: TGTGCCAGCAGGTCTCAGGGGGCTTTGAATGGCTACACCTTC. This codes for CASRSQGALNGYTF. This chain connects TRBV25-1 to TRBJ1-2, with 8 bases fitting TRBD1. The trim removed 6 bases at V and 6 bases at J, leaving 9 bases unmatched. The CDR3 has 14 residues. Germline V gene lookup returns CDR1 MGHDK and CDR2 SYGVNS.

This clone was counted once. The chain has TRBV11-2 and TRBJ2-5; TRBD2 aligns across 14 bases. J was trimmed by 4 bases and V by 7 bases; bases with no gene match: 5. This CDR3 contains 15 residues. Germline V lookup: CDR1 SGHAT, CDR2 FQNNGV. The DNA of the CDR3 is TGTGCCAGCACCGGGACTAGCGGGAGAGGAGAGACCCAGTACTTC. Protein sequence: CASTGTSGRGETQYF.

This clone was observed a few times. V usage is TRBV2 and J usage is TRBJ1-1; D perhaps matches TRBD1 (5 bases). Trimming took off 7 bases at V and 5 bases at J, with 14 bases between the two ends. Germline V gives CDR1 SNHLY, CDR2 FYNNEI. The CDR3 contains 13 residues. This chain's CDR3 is CASNLDGGTEAFF. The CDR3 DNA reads TGTGCCAGCAATCTTGACGGGGGGACTGAAGCTTTCTTT.

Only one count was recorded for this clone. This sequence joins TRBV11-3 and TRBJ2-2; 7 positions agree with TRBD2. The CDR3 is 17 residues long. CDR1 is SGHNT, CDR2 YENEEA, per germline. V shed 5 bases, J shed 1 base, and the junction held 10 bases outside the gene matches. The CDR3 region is CASSHTGGSGNTGELFF. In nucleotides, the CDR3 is TGTGCCAGCAGCCATACCGGCGGGAGCGGGAACACCGGGGAGCTGTTTTTT. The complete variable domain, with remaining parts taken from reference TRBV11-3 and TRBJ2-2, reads EAGVVQSPRYKIIEKKQPVAFWCNPISGHNTLYWYLQNLGQGPELLIRYENEEAVDDSQLPKDRFSAERLKGVDSTLKIQPAELGDSAVYLCASSHTGGSGNTGELFFGEGSRLTVL.

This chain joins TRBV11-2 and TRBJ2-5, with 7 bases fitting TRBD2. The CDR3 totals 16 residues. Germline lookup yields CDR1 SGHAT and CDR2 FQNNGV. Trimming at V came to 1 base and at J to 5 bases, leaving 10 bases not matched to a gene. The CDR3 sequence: CASSLGWASGGETQYF. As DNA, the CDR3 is TGTGCCAGCAGCTTAGGTTGGGCTAGCGGTGGGGAGACCCAGTACTTC.

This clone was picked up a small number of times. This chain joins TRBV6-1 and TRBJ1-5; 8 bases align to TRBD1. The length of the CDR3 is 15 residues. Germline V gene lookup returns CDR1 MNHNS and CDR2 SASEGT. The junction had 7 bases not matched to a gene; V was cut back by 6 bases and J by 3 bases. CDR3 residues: CASRTQGAPNQPQHF. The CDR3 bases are TGTGCCAGCAGAACTCAGGGGGCACCCAATCAGCCCCAGCATTTT.

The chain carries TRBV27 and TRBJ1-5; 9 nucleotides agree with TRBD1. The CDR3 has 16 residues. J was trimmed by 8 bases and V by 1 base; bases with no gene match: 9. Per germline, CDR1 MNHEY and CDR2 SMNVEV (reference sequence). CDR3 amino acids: CASSLYPGQGKEPQHF. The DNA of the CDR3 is TGTGCCAGCAGTTTATATCCGGGACAGGGTAAAGAGCCCCAGCATTTT.

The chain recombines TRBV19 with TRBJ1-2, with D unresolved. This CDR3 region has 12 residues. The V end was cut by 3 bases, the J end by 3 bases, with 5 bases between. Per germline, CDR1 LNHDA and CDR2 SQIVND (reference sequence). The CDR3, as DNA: TGTGCCAGTAGTATGGGCCACTATGGCTACACCTTC. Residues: CASSMGHYGYTF.

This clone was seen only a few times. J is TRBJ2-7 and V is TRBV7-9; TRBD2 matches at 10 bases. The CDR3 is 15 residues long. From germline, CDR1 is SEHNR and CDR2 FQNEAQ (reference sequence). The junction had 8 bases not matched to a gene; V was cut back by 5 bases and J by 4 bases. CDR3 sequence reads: CASSPSGLAIYEQYF. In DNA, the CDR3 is TGTGCCAGCAGCCCCTCGGGACTAGCGATTTACGAGCAGTACTTC. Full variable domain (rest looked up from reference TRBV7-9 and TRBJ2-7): DTGVSQNPRHKITKRGQNVTFRCDPISEHNRLYWYRQTLGQGPEFLTYFQNEAQLEKSRLLSDRFSAERPKGSFSTLEIQRTEQGDSAMYLCASSPSGLAIYEQYFGPGTRLTVT.

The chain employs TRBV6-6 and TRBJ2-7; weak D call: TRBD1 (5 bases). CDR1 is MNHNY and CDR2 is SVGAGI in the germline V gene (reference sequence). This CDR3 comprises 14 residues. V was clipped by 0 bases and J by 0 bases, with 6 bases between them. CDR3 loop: CASSYSQGSYEQYF. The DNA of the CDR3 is TGTGCCAGCAGTTACTCGCAGGGCTCCTACGAGCAGTACTTC.

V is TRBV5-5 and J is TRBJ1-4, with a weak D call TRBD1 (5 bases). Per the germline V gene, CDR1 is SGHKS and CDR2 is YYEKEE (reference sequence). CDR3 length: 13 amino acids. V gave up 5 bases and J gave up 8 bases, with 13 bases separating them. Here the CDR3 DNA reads TGTGCCAGCAGGCCAGGGTCATCGGAAAAACTGTTTTTT. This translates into CASRPGSSEKLFF.

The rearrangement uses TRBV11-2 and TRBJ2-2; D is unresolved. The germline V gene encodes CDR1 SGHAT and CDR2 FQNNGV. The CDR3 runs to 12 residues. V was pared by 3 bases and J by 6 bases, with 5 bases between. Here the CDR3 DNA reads TGTGCCAGCAGCTTCGTAGCCGGGGAGCTGTTTTTT. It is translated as CASSFVAGELFF.